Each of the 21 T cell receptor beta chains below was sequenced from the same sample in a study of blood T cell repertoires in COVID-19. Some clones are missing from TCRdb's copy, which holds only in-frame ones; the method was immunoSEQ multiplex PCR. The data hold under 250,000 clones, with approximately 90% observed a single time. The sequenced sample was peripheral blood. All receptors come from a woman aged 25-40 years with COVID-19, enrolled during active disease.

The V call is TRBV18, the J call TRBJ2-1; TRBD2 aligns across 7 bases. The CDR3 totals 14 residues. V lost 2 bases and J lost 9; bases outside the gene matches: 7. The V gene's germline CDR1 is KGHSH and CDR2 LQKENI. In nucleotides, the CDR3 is TGTGCCAGCTCACCAGCGGGAGAAGGTCGTGAGCAGTTCTTC. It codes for CASSPAGEGREQFF. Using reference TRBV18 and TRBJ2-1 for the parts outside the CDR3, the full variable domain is NAGVMQNPRHLVRRRGQEARLRCSPMKGHSHVYWYRQLPEEGLKFMVYLQKENIIDESGMPKERFSAEFPKEGPSILRIQQVVRGDSAAYFCASSPAGEGREQFFGPGTRLTVL.

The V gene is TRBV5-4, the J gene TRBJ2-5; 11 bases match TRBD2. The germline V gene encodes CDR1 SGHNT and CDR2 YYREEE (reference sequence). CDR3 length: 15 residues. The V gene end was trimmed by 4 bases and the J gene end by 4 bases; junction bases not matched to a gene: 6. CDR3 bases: TGTGCCAGCAGCCTATCGGGACTAGCGGTAGAGACCCAGTACTTC. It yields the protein CASSLSGLAVETQYF.

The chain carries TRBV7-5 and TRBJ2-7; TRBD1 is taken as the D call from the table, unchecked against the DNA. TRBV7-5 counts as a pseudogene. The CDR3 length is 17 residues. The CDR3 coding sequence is TGTGCCAGAAATAACCGACAGGCCATTACCAGCTCCTACGAGCAGTACGTC. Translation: CARNNRQAITSSYEQYV.

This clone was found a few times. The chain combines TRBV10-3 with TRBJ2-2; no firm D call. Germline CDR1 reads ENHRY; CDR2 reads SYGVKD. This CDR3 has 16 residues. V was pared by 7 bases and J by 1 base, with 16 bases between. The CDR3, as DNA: TGTGCCATCACCCAAAGCCCGACGGGGAACACCGGGGAGCTGTTTTTT. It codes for CAITQSPTGNTGELFF.

The CDR3 sequence is CASSARREKLYNEQFF. In nucleotides, the CDR3 is TGTGCCAGCAGCGCCAGACGGGAGAAGCTATACAATGAGCAGTTCTTC. The J gene is TRBJ2-1, the V gene TRBV7-9; possible D gene TRBD2, 6 bases. There are 16 residues in the CDR3. The V gene's germline CDR1 is SEHNR and CDR2 FQNEAQ (reference sequence). Trimming left V 5 bases short and J 4 bases short, with 18 bases between.

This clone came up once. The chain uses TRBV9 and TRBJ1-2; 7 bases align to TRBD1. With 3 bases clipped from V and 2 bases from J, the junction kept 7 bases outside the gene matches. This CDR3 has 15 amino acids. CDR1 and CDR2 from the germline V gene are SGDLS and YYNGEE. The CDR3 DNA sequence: TGTGCCAGCAGCGAAAGAACAGGGGCGAACTATGGCTACACCTTC. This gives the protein CASSERTGANYGYTF.

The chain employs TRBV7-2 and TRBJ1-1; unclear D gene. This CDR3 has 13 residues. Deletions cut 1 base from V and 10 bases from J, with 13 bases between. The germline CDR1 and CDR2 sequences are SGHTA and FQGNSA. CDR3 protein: CASSLEFRTAAFF. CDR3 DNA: TGTGCCAGCAGCTTAGAATTTCGCACAGCAGCTTTCTTT.

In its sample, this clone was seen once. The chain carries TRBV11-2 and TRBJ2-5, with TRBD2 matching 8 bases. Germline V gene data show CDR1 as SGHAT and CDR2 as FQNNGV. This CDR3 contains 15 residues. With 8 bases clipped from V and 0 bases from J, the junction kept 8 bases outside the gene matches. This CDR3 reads CASSTSGDDQETQYF. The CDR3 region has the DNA TGTGCCAGCTCCACTAGCGGCGACGACCAAGAGACCCAGTACTTC.

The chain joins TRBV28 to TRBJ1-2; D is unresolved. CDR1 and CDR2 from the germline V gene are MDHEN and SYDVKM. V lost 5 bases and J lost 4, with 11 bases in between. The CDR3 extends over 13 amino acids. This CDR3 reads CASSPPSGYGYTF. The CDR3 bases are TGTGCCAGCAGTCCCCCAAGCGGCTATGGCTACACCTTC.

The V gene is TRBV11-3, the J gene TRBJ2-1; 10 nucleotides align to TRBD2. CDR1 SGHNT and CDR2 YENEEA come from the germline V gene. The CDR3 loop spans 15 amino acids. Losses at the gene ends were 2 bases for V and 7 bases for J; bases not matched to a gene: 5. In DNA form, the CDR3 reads TGTGCCAGCAGCTTACTAGCGGGAGCGGTGAATGAGCAGTTCTTC. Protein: CASSLLAGAVNEQFF. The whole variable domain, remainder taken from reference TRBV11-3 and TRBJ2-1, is EAGVVQSPRYKIIEKKQPVAFWCNPISGHNTLYWYLQNLGQGPELLIRYENEEAVDDSQLPKDRFSAERLKGVDSTLKIQPAELGDSAVYLCASSLLAGAVNEQFFGPGTRLTVL.

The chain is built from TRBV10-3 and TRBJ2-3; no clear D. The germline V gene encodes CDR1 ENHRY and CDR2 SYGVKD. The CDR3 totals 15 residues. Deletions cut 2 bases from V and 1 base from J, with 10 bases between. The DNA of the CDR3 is TGTGCCATCAGTGAGGGTAGCAGCCGCACAGATACGCAGTATTTT. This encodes CAISEGSSRTDTQYF.

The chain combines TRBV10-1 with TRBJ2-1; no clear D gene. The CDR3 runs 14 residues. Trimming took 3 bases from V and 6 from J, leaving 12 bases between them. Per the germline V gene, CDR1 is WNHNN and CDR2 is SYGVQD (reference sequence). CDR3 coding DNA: TGCGCCAGCAGTGAAAGGTTAGGAGTCAATGAGCAGTTCTTC. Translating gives CASSERLGVNEQFF.

CDR3 loop: CASSQSRADTQYF. For the CDR3, the DNA is TGCGCCAGCAGCCAGTCCCGAGCAGATACGCAGTATTTT. The V call is TRBV4-3, the J call TRBJ2-3; D uncertain. The CDR3 totals 13 residues. The V gene's germline CDR1 is LGHNA and CDR2 YSLEER. V lost 3 bases and J 4 bases, leaving 8 bases between the germline ends.

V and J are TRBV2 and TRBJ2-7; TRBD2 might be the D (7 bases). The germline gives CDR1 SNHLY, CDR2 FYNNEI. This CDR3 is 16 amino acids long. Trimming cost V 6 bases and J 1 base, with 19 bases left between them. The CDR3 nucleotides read TGTGCCAGCAGCCAAAACTCCGCGGGGGCGTCCTACGAGCAGTACGTC. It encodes CASSQNSAGASYEQYV.

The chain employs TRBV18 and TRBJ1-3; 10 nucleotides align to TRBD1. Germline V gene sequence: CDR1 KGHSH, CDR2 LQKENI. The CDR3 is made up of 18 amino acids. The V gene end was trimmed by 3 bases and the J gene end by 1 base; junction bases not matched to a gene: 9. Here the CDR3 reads CASSPLPGTGASGNTIYF. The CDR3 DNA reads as TGTGCCAGCTCACCGCTCCCGGGGACAGGGGCTTCTGGAAACACCATATATTTT.

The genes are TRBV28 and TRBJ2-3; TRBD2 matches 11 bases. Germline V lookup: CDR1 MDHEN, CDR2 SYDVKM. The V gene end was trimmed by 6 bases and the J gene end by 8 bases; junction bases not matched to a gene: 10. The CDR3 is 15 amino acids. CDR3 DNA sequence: TGTGCCAGCAGGCTAGCGGGGGGTTCCCTGGGTACGCAGTATTTT. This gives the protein CASRLAGGSLGTQYF.

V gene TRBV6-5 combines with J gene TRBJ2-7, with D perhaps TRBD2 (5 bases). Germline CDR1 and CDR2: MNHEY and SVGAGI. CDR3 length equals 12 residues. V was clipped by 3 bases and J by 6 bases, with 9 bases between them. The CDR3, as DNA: TGTGCCAGCAGTTATCGGGCGGGCGAGCAGTACTTC. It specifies CASSYRAGEQYF.

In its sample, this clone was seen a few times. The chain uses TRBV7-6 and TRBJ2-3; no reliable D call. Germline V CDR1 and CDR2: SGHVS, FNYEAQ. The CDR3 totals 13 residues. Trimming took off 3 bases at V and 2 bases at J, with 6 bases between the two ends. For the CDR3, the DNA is TGTGCCAGCAGCTTTGGCAACACAGATACGCAGTATTTT. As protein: CASSFGNTDTQYF.

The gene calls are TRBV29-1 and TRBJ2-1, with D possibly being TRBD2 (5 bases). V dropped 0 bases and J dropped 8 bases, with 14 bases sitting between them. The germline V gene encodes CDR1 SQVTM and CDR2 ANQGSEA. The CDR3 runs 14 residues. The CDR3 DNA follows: TGCAGCGTTGAAGATCTGGGAGATTTGGATGAGCAGTTCTTC. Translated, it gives CSVEDLGDLDEQFF.

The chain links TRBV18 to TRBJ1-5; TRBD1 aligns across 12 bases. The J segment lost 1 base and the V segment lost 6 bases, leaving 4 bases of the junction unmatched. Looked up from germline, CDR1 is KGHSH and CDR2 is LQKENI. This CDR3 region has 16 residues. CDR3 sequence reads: CASSSGTGGSNQPQHF. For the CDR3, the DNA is TGTGCCAGCTCCTCCGGGACAGGGGGCAGCAATCAGCCCCAGCATTTT.

The CDR3 DNA reads TGCGCCAGCAGCCAAGATTTGGAGGGTTCAGAAGCTTTCTTT. Protein sequence: CASSQDLEGSEAFF. The rearrangement joins TRBV4-3 to TRBJ1-1; D is unresolved. Per the germline V gene, CDR1 is LGHNA and CDR2 is YSLEER. CDR3 size: 14 residues. The V and J ends lost 0 bases and 8 bases respectively, with 13 bases between them.